This TCR beta chain was identified during a study of metastatic and nonmetastatic thyroid tumors. Across the whole study: Comparative analysis of repertoires was undertaken across blood and tumor or nodule tissue obtained from malignant and benign thyroid patients.

This clone has more than one count but fewer than ten. Its specificity is unknown. Study results and limitations: Benign nodules reportedly had significantly lower TCR beta diversity than malignant thyroid tumors in blood and tumor.

No treatment of any kind had been given to any patient before thyroid surgery. TCRdb re-called the PCR reads with MiXCR. This sample has 25,000 or so clones, with around 24% found just once. The CDR3 runs 13 residues. From germline, CDR1 is WNHNN and CDR2 SYGVQD (reference sequence). Trimming stripped 2 bases from V and 10 bases from J, with 9 bases between. The origin of this receptor is a female donor with papillary thyroid cancer or a benign thyroid nodule (not recorded which). Some clones in this sample may be carry-over from other donors' samples. V usage is TRBV10-1 and J usage is TRBJ1-6, with D possibly being TRBD1 (5 bases). Sequenced input: blood. In DNA form, the CDR3 reads TGCGCCAGCAGTGAGGGGGCAGGCTCACCCCTCCACTTT. Translating it yields CASSEGAGSPLHF.